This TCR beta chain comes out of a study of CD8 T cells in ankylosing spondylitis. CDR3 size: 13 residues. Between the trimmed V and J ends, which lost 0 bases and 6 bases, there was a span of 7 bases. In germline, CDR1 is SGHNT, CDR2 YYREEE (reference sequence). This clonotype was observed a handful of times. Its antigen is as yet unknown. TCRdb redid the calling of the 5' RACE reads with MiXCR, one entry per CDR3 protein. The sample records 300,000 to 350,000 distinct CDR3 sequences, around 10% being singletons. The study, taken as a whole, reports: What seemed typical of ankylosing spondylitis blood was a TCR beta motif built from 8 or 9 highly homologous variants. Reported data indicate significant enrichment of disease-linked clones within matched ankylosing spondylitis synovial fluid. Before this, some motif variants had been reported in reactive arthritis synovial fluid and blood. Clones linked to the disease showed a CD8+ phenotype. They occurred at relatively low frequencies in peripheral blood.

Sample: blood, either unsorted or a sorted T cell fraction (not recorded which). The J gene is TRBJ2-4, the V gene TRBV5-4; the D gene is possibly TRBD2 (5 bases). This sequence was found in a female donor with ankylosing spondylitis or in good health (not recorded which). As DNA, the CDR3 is TGTGCCAGCAGCTTGGGAGGGAGAAACATTCAGTACTTC. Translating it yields CASSLGGRNIQYF.